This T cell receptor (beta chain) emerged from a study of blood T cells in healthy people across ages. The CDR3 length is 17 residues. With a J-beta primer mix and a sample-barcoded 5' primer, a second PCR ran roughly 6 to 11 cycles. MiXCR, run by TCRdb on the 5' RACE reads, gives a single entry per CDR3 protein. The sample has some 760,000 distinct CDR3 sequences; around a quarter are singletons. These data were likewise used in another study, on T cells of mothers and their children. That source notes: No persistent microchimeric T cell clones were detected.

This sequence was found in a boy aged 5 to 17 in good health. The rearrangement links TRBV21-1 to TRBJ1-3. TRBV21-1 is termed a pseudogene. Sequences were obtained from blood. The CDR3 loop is CASTGGLGPHSGNTIYF. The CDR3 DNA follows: TGTGCCAGCACTGGTGGGTTAGGCCCTCACTCTGGAAACACCATATATTTT.